This T cell receptor beta chain was sequenced in a study of T cells in Graves' hyperthyroidism and ophthalmopathy. General observations from the study: Also found in blood were most expanded thyroid clonotypes above 0.001.

With respect to this clonotype: Its specificity is not known.

The CDR3 regions of TCR beta were amplified from RNA transcripts. The primer set for the first-round RT-PCR of the TCR CDR3 was HTBI. TCRdb reprocessed the multiplex PCR reads via MiXCR and lists one record per CDR3 protein. Of hundreds of thousands of distinct CDR3 sequences detected, about 14% appear once; the ten largest clones hold about 12%. The CDR3 extends over 14 amino acids. Looked up from germline, CDR1 is SGHNT and CDR2 is YYREEE (reference sequence). V was shortened by 5 bases and J by 2 bases, with 8 bases between the two germline ends. The specimen was blood. The clonotype comes from a woman aged 50 to 60 with Graves' ophthalmopathy. The V and J genes are TRBV5-4 and TRBJ2-6, with D perhaps matching TRBD1 (6 bases). The chain's CDR3 is CASRRGTGANVLTF. DNA for the CDR3: TGTGCCAGCAGGAGGGGGACTGGGGCCAACGTCCTGACTTTC.